These T cell receptor beta chains were read from a single sample in a study of T cell repertoires in cytomegalovirus infection. TCRdb re-analysed the reads in MiXCR, keeping a single row per CDR3 protein. The sample lists around 440,000 distinct CDR3 sequences; 11% were seen once. The sequencing input was PBMCs. The receptors were sampled from a human donor in good health (CMV status not recorded). Some clones in this sample may be carry-over from other donors' samples. The CDR3 runs from the conserved cysteine through the conserved F or W. Each record gives: V gene, clone size, J gene, D gene, CDR3 DNA, CDR3 protein. The D gene is left open where the match is weak. Only some rows state a clone size, as once, few, many or a class for expanded clones.

TRBV5-4	many	TRBJ2-1	.	TGTGCCAGCAGCTTCGGGATCAGCTCCTACAATGAGCAGTTCTTC	CASSFGISSYNEQFF
TRBV2	.	TRBJ2-1	.	TGTGCCAGCAGTGAAGCTCCAAACCTCGGTGAGCAGTTCTTC	CASSEAPNLGEQFF
TRBV3-1	.	TRBJ1-2	TRBD1	TGTGCCAGCAGCCCCTCCGACAGGGAAAATTATGGCTACACCTTC	CASSPSDRENYGYTF
TRBV12-3/TRBV12-4	many	TRBJ2-1	TRBD2	TGTGCCAGCAGTTTAGGACTAGCGGGCTACAATGAGCAGTTCTTC	CASSLGLAGYNEQFF
TRBV7-3	.	TRBJ2-1	TRBD2	TGTGCCAGCAGCTTCAGAACTAGCGCCGATGAGCAGTTCTTC	CASSFRTSADEQFF
TRBV2	few	TRBJ1-1	.	TGTGCCAGCAGTGAAGAGGGGCCCGACACTGAAGCTTTCTTT	CASSEEGPDTEAFF
TRBV19	many	TRBJ1-1	.	TGTGCCAGTAGGGAAAACCTCGGGACGCTGGGAATGAACACTGAAGCTTTCTTT	CASRENLGTLGMNTEAFF
TRBV7-9	many	TRBJ1-2	.	TGTGCCAGCAGCTTAAATACCGGGGCGGATGGCTACACCTTC	CASSLNTGADGYTF
TRBV30	.	TRBJ2-2	TRBD2	TGTGCCCGGAATAGCGGGAGGTCAGACACCGGGGAGCTGTTTTTT	CARNSGRSDTGELFF
TRBV20-1	many	TRBJ1-5	.	TGCAGTGCTAGAAAGGTCGGAGTTGGCAGGAATCAGCCCCAGCATTTT	CSARKVGVGRNQPQHF
TRBV5-6	many	TRBJ2-7	.	TGTGCCAGCAGCTTGGGAGTAGCGGGACAGTACTACGAGCAGTACTTC	CASSLGVAGQYYEQYF
TRBV27	many	TRBJ2-1	.	TGTGCCAGCAGTTTTGGCGACACCACCTACAATGAGCAGTTCTTC	CASSFGDTTYNEQFF
TRBV12-3/TRBV12-4	many	TRBJ1-2	.	TGTGCCAGCAGCCTCGAGAGGGTTCAGGGAGTAGGCTATGGCTACACCTTC	CASSLERVQGVGYGYTF
TRBV11-2	many	TRBJ1-2	.	TGTGCCAGCAGCCCCGGGCCTCCTGTCTATGGCTACACCTTC	CASSPGPPVYGYTF
TRBV12-3/TRBV12-4	many	TRBJ1-1	.	TGTGCCAGCAGTTTAGGGCAGCCATTTGAAGCTTTCTTT	CASSLGQPFEAFF
TRBV19	many	TRBJ1-1	TRBD1	TGTGCCAGTAGTAAGGAGGGACAGATGAACACTGAAGCTTTCTTT	CASSKEGQMNTEAFF
TRBV24-1	few	TRBJ1-2	.	TGTGCCACCAGTGACCCGAAGGCTGGCTACACCTTC	CATSDPKAGYTF
TRBV12-3/TRBV12-4	few	TRBJ1-1	.	TGTGCCAGCAGGTTACCTCCCAGGGATATTGACACTGAAGCTTTCTTT	CASRLPPRDIDTEAFF
TRBV19	few	TRBJ1-1	.	TGTGCCAGTAGTATTCTAGGGTTGCCTGAAGCTTTCTTT	CASSILGLPEAFF
TRBV6-6	many	TRBJ2-5	TRBD1	TGTGCCAGCAGCTACCCCGGGACAGGAGATAAGACCCAGTACTTC	CASSYPGTGDKTQYF
TRBV5-3	few	TRBJ1-2	TRBD1	TGTGCCAGCAGCTTGACAGGGACAAGCTACACCTTC	CASSLTGTSYTF
TRBV6-4	once	TRBJ2-3	.	TGTGCCAGCAGTGATGGACCTAGCACAGATACGCAGTATTTT	CASSDGPSTDTQYF
TRBV5-6	few	TRBJ1-4	.	TGTGCCAGCAGCTCCACGGGGGAAGGCGCTAATGAAAAACTGTTTTTT	CASSSTGEGANEKLFF
TRBV10-3	many	TRBJ2-5	TRBD2	TGTGCCATCAGTGACTCTAGCGGGACGACACAAGAGACCCAGTACTTC	CAISDSSGTTQETQYF
TRBV6-2/TRBV6-3	few	TRBJ2-7	.	TGTGCCAGCAGTTACAGATCCGGGACTCCGACCTACGAGCAGTACTTC	CASSYRSGTPTYEQYF
TRBV28	.	TRBJ1-2	.	TGTGCCAGCAGCCGGGGAACGAAAAACTATGGCTACACCTTC	CASSRGTKNYGYTF
TRBV20-1	.	TRBJ2-1	.	TGCAGTGCTAGTATTCGGTGGGGTGAGCAGTTCTTC	CSASIRWGEQFF
TRBV28	many	TRBJ2-1	.	TGTGCCAGCAGCCCTGCCCGGGAGCGGGCCTACAATGAGCAGTTCTTC	CASSPARERAYNEQFF
TRBV7-3	many	TRBJ2-3	TRBD2	TGTGCCAGCAGCTGGGGACTAGCGGGCACAGATACGCAGTATTTT	CASSWGLAGTDTQYF
TRBV4-2	many	TRBJ2-3	.	TGTGCCAGCAGCCAAGATCGAAGGGGTACGCAGTATTTT	CASSQDRRGTQYF
TRBV9	.	TRBJ1-6	.	TGTGCCAGCAGCCCCACGGGGATGGGTTCACCCCTCCACTTT	CASSPTGMGSPLHF
TRBV20-1	few	TRBJ2-1	.	TGCAGTGCTAGAGAGGGCGGCGGGTTCGGGTCCTACAATGAGCAGTTCTTC	CSAREGGGFGSYNEQFF
TRBV2	many	TRBJ2-1	.	TGTGCCAGCCCCCCCGAGCAGTTCTTC	CASPPEQFF
TRBV11-1	many	TRBJ2-7	.	TGTGCCAGCAGCTTGCGGTGGAGGGCCTACGAGCAGTACTTC	CASSLRWRAYEQYF
TRBV13	.	TRBJ1-1	.	TGTGCCAGCAGCTTGAGAGGGTGGGGTGCTTTCTTT	CASSLRGWGAFF
TRBV2	few	TRBJ1-5	TRBD1	TGTGCCAGTCGACAGGGGGTTTTCAATCAGCCCCAGCATTTT	CASRQGVFNQPQHF
TRBV7-8	many	TRBJ2-3	.	TGTGCCAGCAGCTTAGCCCAGGGGAGTGATACGCAGTATTTT	CASSLAQGSDTQYF
TRBV20-1	few	TRBJ2-1	.	TGCAGTGCTAGGGCCCTCTCCGGGACTCTTTCCTTC	CSARALSGTLSF
TRBV19	few	TRBJ1-5	TRBD1	TGTGCCAGTAGTCGGGACAGGGACGTCAATCAGCCCCAGCATTTT	CASSRDRDVNQPQHF
TRBV28	few	TRBJ2-1	TRBD1	TGTGCCAGCAGTTTACTGTCCGGACAGGGGTACAATGAGCAGTTCTTC	CASSLLSGQGYNEQFF
TRBV28	many	TRBJ2-5	TRBD1	TGTGCCAGCAGTTCGACAGGGGCAGAGACCCAGTACTTC	CASSSTGAETQYF
TRBV14	.	TRBJ2-3	TRBD1	TGTGCCAGCAGCCAAGAGTTGCCGGGACAGGGGAGAGGAAATACGCAGTATTTT	CASSQELPGQGRGNTQYF
TRBV4-2	few	TRBJ2-7	.	TGTGCCAGCAGCCGAGGGGGGGACTCCTACGAGCAGTACTTC	CASSRGGDSYEQYF
TRBV7-2	many	TRBJ2-1	.	TGTGCCAGCAGCCCTAGTGGGGGACCTCGGAATGAGCAGTTCTTC	CASSPSGGPRNEQFF
TRBV7-2	many	TRBJ2-1	.	TGTGCCAGCAGCTTTAGCTGGGAGCAGTTCTTC	CASSFSWEQFF
TRBV7-9	many	TRBJ1-5	TRBD1	TGTGCCAGCAGCCAGGACAGGAACAATCAGCCCCAGCATTTT	CASSQDRNNQPQHF
TRBV14	many	TRBJ1-1	.	TGTGCCAGCAGCCAAGGTGTTGGGAGGGGCGAATGGAACACTGAAGCTTTCTTT	CASSQGVGRGEWNTEAFF
TRBV7-9	many	TRBJ1-1	.	TGTGCCAGCAGCTTGGCCCAGGGGATTGTTCCTGAAGCTTTCTTT	CASSLAQGIVPEAFF
TRBV6-7	.	TRBJ2-6	.	TGTGCCAGCAGTTACTCGATGGATTGGGTGCGTCTCTCTGGGGCCAACGTCCTGACTTTC	CASSYSMDWVRLSGANVLTF
TRBV6-6	many	TRBJ1-5	TRBD1	TGTGCCAGCACTACTCCCGGGACAGGGGTTAGCAATCAGCCCCAGCATTTT	CASTTPGTGVSNQPQHF
TRBV6-6	many	TRBJ2-1	.	TGTGCCAGCAGTTTAGCGGAGCTCTCCTACAATGAGCAGTTCTTC	CASSLAELSYNEQFF
TRBV27	.	TRBJ2-3	.	TGTGCCAGCAGTGACGCGGCGTCCACATCTACGCAGTATTTT	CASSDAASTSTQYF
TRBV10-1	many	TRBJ2-1	.	TGCGCCAGCAGTGAGCAGGACCCGACGGGGTACAATGAGCAGTTCTTC	CASSEQDPTGYNEQFF
TRBV19	many	TRBJ2-3	.	TGTGCCAGTAGTTCCGGGGCCTTAGATACGCAGTATTTT	CASSSGALDTQYF
TRBV29-1	few	TRBJ2-4	.	TGCAGCGTTGTTCGGCGGAGCACCAAAAACATTCAGTACTTC	CSVVRRSTKNIQYF
TRBV25-1	once	TRBJ1-4	TRBD1	TGTGCCAGCAGTGAATTAAGGACAGGGGGGAATGAAAAACTGTTTTTT	CASSELRTGGNEKLFF
TRBV27	many	TRBJ2-3	.	TGTGCCAGCAGTTTACAGGGGACGGGAACGCAGTATTTT	CASSLQGTGTQYF